The 16 T cell receptor beta chains reported below all come from one sample, sequenced in a study of long-term antiretroviral therapy in people with HIV. Version v3.0 of the immunoSEQ assay ran at survey level. Assay used: immunoSEQ multiplex PCR; TCRdb lists only in-frame clones, some missing. Of more than 20,000 clones in the sample, around 92% were seen once. The sample in question was unsorted PBMCs, obtained 4.4 years after starting antiretroviral therapy. These TCRs come from a woman between 50 and 59 years old with HIV.

The gene calls are TRBV27 and TRBJ1-2; possibly TRBD1 for D (5 bases). The CDR3 has 12 amino acids. V was clipped by 9 bases and J by 8 bases, with 16 bases between them. CDR1 and CDR2 (germline): MNHEY, SMNVEV (reference sequence). CDR3 DNA sequence: TGTGCCAGTTTTACCGGGGCGCAGGGCTACACCTTC. Translation gives CASFTGAQGYTF.

The rearrangement joins TRBV19 to TRBJ1-1; maybe TRBD1 (5 bases). This CDR3 has 14 residues. The V gene's germline CDR1 is LNHDA and CDR2 SQIVND (reference sequence). V shed 5 bases and J shed 0 bases, with 10 bases lying between them. The CDR3 coding sequence is TGTGCCAGTAGTTCGGGGGTAATGAACACTGAAGCTTTCTTT. This codes for CASSSGVMNTEAFF.

This chain uses TRBV2 with TRBJ1-5; D is unclear. CDR3 length: 13 amino acids. Per the germline V gene, CDR1 is SNHLY and CDR2 is FYNNEI. The ends were cut back, 4 bases at V and 0 bases at J, with 4 bases in the middle. The CDR3 reads CASSAASNQPQHF. CDR3 nucleotide sequence: TGTGCCAGCAGTGCTGCTAGCAATCAGCCCCAGCATTTT.

The chain is built from TRBV11-2 and TRBJ2-4; D may correspond to TRBD1 or TRBD2 (6 bases each). Per germline, CDR1 SGHAT and CDR2 FQNNGV. The CDR3 has 16 amino acids. The germline V and J ends were trimmed by 1 base and 2 bases, with 12 bases remaining between them. CDR3 nucleotide sequence: TGTGCCAGCAGCTTAGCTGGGGGGCGAACCAAAAACATTCAGTACTTC. Translating gives CASSLAGGRTKNIQYF.

The chain links TRBV4-2 to TRBJ2-1, with 11 bases aligning to TRBD2. This CDR3 is 19 amino acids long. From germline, CDR1 is LGHNA and CDR2 YNFKEQ. V trimming: 0 bases; J trimming: 0 bases; junction bases outside the gene matches: 7. The CDR3 coding sequence is TGTGCCAGCAGCCAAGATTTGGTAGCGGGGGGGAGCTCCTACAATGAGCAGTTCTTC. It is translated as CASSQDLVAGGSSYNEQFF.

This chain uses TRBV9 with TRBJ1-2, with no clear D. The V end lost 3 bases, the J end lost 1 base, and 7 bases lay between the germline ends. CDR3 size: 13 residues. Germline V lookup: CDR1 SGDLS, CDR2 YYNGEE. The CDR3 nucleotides are TGTGCCAGCAGCGCGTCCTATAACTATGGCTACACCTTC. Translating it yields CASSASYNYGYTF.

This clone was recorded only once. The gene calls are TRBV6-6 and TRBJ1-5; TRBD1 agrees at 9 bases. CDR3 length equals 16 residues. Looked up from germline, CDR1 is MNHNY and CDR2 is SVGAGI (reference sequence). V shed 6 bases, J shed 2 bases, and the junction held 8 bases outside the gene matches. DNA for the CDR3: TGTGCCAGCAGCCCCGGTCGGGACAGGGGCAATCAGCCCCAGCATTTT. Protein: CASSPGRDRGNQPQHF.

The gene calls are TRBV30 and TRBJ2-7; D gene ambiguous. The V end lost 4 bases, the J end lost 0 bases, and 13 bases lay between the germline ends. The germline V gene encodes CDR1 GTSNPN and CDR2 SVGIG (reference sequence). CDR3 length: 14 residues. CDR3 sequence reads: CAWKFGFSSYEQYF. CDR3 in DNA: TGTGCCTGGAAATTCGGGTTCAGCTCCTACGAGCAGTACTTC.

V is TRBV9 and J is TRBJ2-3, with 11 positions matching TRBD2. Germline loops: CDR1 SGDLS, CDR2 YYNGEE. The CDR3 consists of 17 residues. Trimming cost V 0 bases and J 2 bases; bases outside gene matches: 5. The CDR3 region is CASSVASGGTNTDTQYF. CDR3 DNA: TGTGCCAGCAGCGTAGCTAGCGGGGGGACTAACACAGATACGCAGTATTTT. Full variable domain (remainder filled in from reference TRBV9 and TRBJ2-3): DSGVTQTPKHLITATGQRVTLRCSPRSGDLSVYWYQQSLDQGLQFLIQYYNGEERAKGNILERFSAQQFPDLHSELNLSSLELGDSALYFCASSVASGGTNTDTQYFGPGTRLTVL.

This clone was recorded a few times. The chain employs TRBV9 and TRBJ2-3; the D gene is possibly TRBD2 (7 bases). Per the germline V gene, CDR1 is SGDLS and CDR2 is YYNGEE. The CDR3 spans 15 residues. V lost 2 bases and J 4 bases, leaving 14 bases between the germline ends. CDR3 region: CASSVGGGNADTQYF. The CDR3 coding sequence is TGTGCCAGCAGCGTGGGGGGGGGCAATGCAGATACGCAGTATTTT.

The rearrangement links TRBV5-1 to TRBJ1-6; unclear D gene. CDR3 size: 17 residues. V shed 4 bases and J shed 0 bases, with 14 bases lying between them. Germline CDR1 is SGHRS and CDR2 is YFSETQ. Written as DNA, the CDR3 is TGCGCCAGCAGCGCTTACAGTTTACCCTCCTATAATTCACCCCTCCACTTT. Translation gives CASSAYSLPSYNSPLHF.

The chain carries TRBV7-8 and TRBJ1-5; no definite D call. CDR1 and CDR2 (germline): SGHVS, FQNEAQ. The V end was cut by 5 bases, the J end by 2 bases, with 13 bases between. The CDR3 covers 15 residues. The CDR3 reads CASSTSTGGNQPQHF. The CDR3 bases are TGTGCCAGCAGCACGTCAACGGGAGGCAATCAGCCCCAGCATTTT.

The J gene is TRBJ2-7, the V gene TRBV10-2, with 7 bases fitting TRBD2. In germline, CDR1 is WSHSY, CDR2 SAAADI. The CDR3 length is 14 residues. J was trimmed by 5 bases and V by 1 base; bases with no gene match: 5. CDR3 loop: CASSEFGGGDEQYF. In DNA, the CDR3 is TGCGCCAGCAGTGAGTTCGGTGGGGGGGACGAGCAGTACTTC.

The V call is TRBV19, the J call TRBJ1-6, with D possibly matching TRBD1 (5 bases). The CDR3 has 17 residues. Germline-derived CDR1 and CDR2 are LNHDA and SQIVND (reference sequence). Deletions cut 5 bases from V and 4 bases from J, with 18 bases between. CDR3 region: CASSEQTGTDYNSPLHF. In DNA form, the CDR3 reads TGTGCCAGTAGTGAGCAGACCGGGACGGATTATAATTCACCCCTCCACTTT.

This clone came up a few times. The rearrangement uses TRBV13 and TRBJ2-3; unclear D gene. The ends were cut back, 5 bases at V and 4 bases at J, with 22 bases in the middle. Looked up from germline, CDR1 is PRHDT and CDR2 is FYEKMQ (reference sequence). The CDR3 contains 17 residues. The DNA of the CDR3 is TGTGCCAGCAGCGCCCCAGTCCGTTACAATACCTCAGATACGCAGTATTTT. This gives the protein CASSAPVRYNTSDTQYF.

The V call is TRBV2, the J call TRBJ1-3, with D hard to call. CDR1 and CDR2 from the germline V gene are SNHLY and FYNNEI. The CDR3 has 14 residues. Trimming left V 6 bases short and J 0 bases short, with 9 bases between. The CDR3 reads CASRNDNSGNTIYF. The CDR3 region has the DNA TGTGCCAGCAGGAACGACAACTCTGGAAACACCATATATTTT. The complete variable domain, with remaining parts taken from reference TRBV2 and TRBJ1-3, reads EPEVTQTPSHQVTQMGQEVILRCVPISNHLYFYWYRQILGQKVEFLVSFYNNEISEKSEIFDDQFSVERPDGSNFTLKIRSTKLEDSAMYFCASRNDNSGNTIYFGEGSWLTVV.